The rows below give T cell receptor beta chains drawn from one sample of a study of T cells after posttransplantation cyclophosphamide. Profiling relied on immunoSEQ multiplex PCR, and the TCRdb table lists in-frame clones only, not all of them. The repertoire holds tens of thousands of clones, with approximately 86% as singletons. The specimen sequenced was PBMCs. These receptors were obtained from a man aged 25-45 years with a blood cancer, CMV-positive, and with a related stem cell donor. Both conserved end residues are part of each CDR3. The D gene is left open where the match is weak. Only some rows state a clone size, as once, few, many or a class for expanded clones.

few	TRBJ2-1	TRBV4-3	-	TGCGCCAGCAGCCAAGACGGGCTAGCTAAGTACAATGAGCAGTTCTTC	CASSQDGLAKYNEQFF
once	TRBJ2-1	TRBV6-1	-	TGTGCCAGCAGTGAAGCAATACAGCCCCCCTACAATGAGCAGTTCTTC	CASSEAIQPPYNEQFF
-	TRBJ1-1	TRBV29-1	TRBD1	TGCAGCGCCGGACAGGGGAGTATGAACACTGAAGCTTTCTTT	CSAGQGSMNTEAFF
-	TRBJ1-2	TRBV5-1	-	TGCGCCAGCAGCTTGGACAGTGGGTATGGCTACACCTTC	CASSLDSGYGYTF
-	TRBJ2-4	TRBV2	TRBD2	TGTGCCAGCAGTGGGGCTAGCGGTTTCAAAAACATTCAGTACTTC	CASSGASGFKNIQYF
-	TRBJ1-2	TRBV19	-	TGTGCCAGTAGTCAGTACACCTCTAACTATGGCTACACCTTC	CASSQYTSNYGYTF
-	TRBJ2-1	TRBV15	TRBD2	TGTGCCACCAGCAGAGTACTAGCGGTCTACAATGAGCAGTTCTTC	CATSRVLAVYNEQFF
-	TRBJ2-3	TRBV18	TRBD2	TGTGCCAGCTCACCACCTCTAGCGGATTTCACAGATACGCAGTATTTT	CASSPPLADFTDTQYF
-	TRBJ2-3	TRBV7-3	TRBD2	TGTGCCAGCAGCTCGACTAGCGGGAGGGTTTATACGCAGTATTTT	CASSSTSGRVYTQYF
-	TRBJ2-7	TRBV7-8	TRBD1	TGTGCCAGCAGCTTCCGGACAGGGGGTTTACCCTACGAGCAGTACTTC	CASSFRTGGLPYEQYF
-	TRBJ1-5	TRBV5-8	-	TGTGCCAGCAGCTTGAGCCCAGGTCAGCCCCAGCATTTT	CASSLSPGQPQHF
-	TRBJ2-1	TRBV6-5	TRBD2	TGTGCCAGCAGTTACCGCCCGGGAGGGGAGGTGAATGAGCAGTTCTTC	CASSYRPGGEVNEQFF
-	TRBJ1-6	TRBV13	-	TGTGCCAGCAGAAAGGGAACTAGCTCCTATAATTCACCCCTCCACTTT	CASRKGTSSYNSPLHF
once	TRBJ2-5	TRBV11-2	-	TGTGCCAGCAGCTTAGATGGGTGGGGAAGCGGGCGTCAAGAGACCCAGTACTTC	CASSLDGWGSGRQETQYF
few	TRBJ1-1	TRBV27	TRBD1	TGTGCCAGCAGTTTGGTGCCAGGGGGGTACGAAGCTTTCTTT	CASSLVPGGYEAFF
-	TRBJ1-4	TRBV9	-	TGTGCCAGCTCCAACAGGGTCACTAATGAAAAACTGTTTTTT	CASSNRVTNEKLFF
-	TRBJ2-3	TRBV4-3	TRBD2	TGCGCCAGCAGCCAAGAACTCGGGACTATCAATACAGATACGCAGTATTTT	CASSQELGTINTDTQYF
-	TRBJ1-4	TRBV9	-	TGTGCCAGCAGCGTAGGCGATCCAGGAATCCCTGAACTGTTTTTT	CASSVGDPGIPELFF
-	TRBJ1-3	TRBV28	TRBD1	TGTGCCAGCACCCTGACAGGGCCCTCTGGAAACACCATATATTTT	CASTLTGPSGNTIYF
-	TRBJ2-3	TRBV6-5	TRBD1	TGTGCCAGCAGTGTACAGGGGGTGAGCACAGATACGCAGTATTTT	CASSVQGVSTDTQYF
-	TRBJ2-7	TRBV7-2	TRBD2	TGTGCCAGCAGCTTAGTGGGGACTAGCGGGGTAACCACCTACGAGCAGTACTTC	CASSLVGTSGVTTYEQYF
-	TRBJ2-1	TRBV7-9	TRBD2	TGTGCCAGCAGCTACACGACTAGCGGGAGGCCCAACAATGAGCAGTTCTTC	CASSYTTSGRPNNEQFF
few	TRBJ2-1	TRBV12-5	TRBD1	TGTGCTAGTGGTTTGGGACAGGGGGCCTACAATGAGCAGTTCTTC	CASGLGQGAYNEQFF
-	TRBJ1-5	TRBV30	TRBD1	TGTGCCTACGGGACAGACTATAGCAATCAGCCCCAGCATTTT	CAYGTDYSNQPQHF
-	TRBJ1-1	TRBV2	-	TGTGCCAGCAGTGAAGTATACAGGGTGAGGACTGAAGCTTTCTTT	CASSEVYRVRTEAFF
-	TRBJ1-1	TRBV11-3	-	TGTGCCAGCAGCAGGGGAGGGAACACTGAAGCTTTCTTT	CASSRGGNTEAFF
once	TRBJ2-7	TRBV4-1	TRBD2	TGCGCCAGCAGCCCCGGCGGGGGGGGAACCTACGAGCAGTACTTC	CASSPGGGGTYEQYF
-	TRBJ2-7	TRBV28	TRBD2	TGTGCCAGCAGTTTATCCTCCTCCGTCAGGCTAGCGGGAGGAGGCGAGTACTTC	CASSLSSSVRLAGGGEYF
-	TRBJ2-1	TRBV11-2	TRBD2	TGTGCCAGCAGCTCAAGACAAGCGGGAGGGAAGTACAATGAGCAGTTCTTC	CASSSRQAGGKYNEQFF
-	TRBJ1-1	TRBV19	TRBD1	TGTGCCTCAAACGACAGGGTGGACACTGAAGCTTTCTTT	CASNDRVDTEAFF